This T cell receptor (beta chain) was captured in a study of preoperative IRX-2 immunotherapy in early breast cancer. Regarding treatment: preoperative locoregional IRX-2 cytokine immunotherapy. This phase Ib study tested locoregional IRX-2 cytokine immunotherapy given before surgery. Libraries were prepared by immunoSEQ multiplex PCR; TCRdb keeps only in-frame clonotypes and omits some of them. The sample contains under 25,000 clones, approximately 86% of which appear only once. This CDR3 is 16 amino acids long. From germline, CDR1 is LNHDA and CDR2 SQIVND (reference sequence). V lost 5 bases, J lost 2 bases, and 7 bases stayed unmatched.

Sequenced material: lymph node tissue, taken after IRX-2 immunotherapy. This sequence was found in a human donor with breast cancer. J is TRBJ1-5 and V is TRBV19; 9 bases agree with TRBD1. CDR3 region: CASSVQTGGGNQPQHF. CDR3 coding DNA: TGTGCCAGTAGTGTCCAAACAGGGGGCGGCAATCAGCCCCAGCATTTT.